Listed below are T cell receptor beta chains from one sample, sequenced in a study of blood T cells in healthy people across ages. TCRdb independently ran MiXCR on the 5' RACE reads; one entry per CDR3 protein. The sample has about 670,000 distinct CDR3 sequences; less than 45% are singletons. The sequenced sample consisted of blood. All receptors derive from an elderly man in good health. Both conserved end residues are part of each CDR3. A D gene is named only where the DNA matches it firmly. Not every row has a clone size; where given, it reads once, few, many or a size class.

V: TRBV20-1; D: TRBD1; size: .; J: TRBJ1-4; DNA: TGCAGTGCTAGCAACACAGGGGCATGGGATGAAAAACTGTTTTTT; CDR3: CSASNTGAWDEKLFF
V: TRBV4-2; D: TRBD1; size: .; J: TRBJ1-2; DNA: TGTGCCAGCAGCCACTATTCCGACAGGGTAAACTATGGCTACACCTTC; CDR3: CASSHYSDRVNYGYTF
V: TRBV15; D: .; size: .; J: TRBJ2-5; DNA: TGTGCCACCAGCACCAGGAGCTCCGAGGCCCAGTACTTC; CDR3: CATSTRSSEAQYF
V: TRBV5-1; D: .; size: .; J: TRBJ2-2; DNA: TGCGCCAGCAGCCTGGAAGGCGGGGAGCTGTTTTTT; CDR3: CASSLEGGELFF
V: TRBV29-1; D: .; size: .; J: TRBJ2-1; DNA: TGCAGCGTTGACGCGACAGGCAGGGGCTCCTACAATGAGCAGTTCTTC; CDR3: CSVDATGRGSYNEQFF
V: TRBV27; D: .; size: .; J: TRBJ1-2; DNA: TGCGCCAGCAGGCGGGCAGGGTCAGACTATGGCTACACCTTC; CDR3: CASRRAGSDYGYTF
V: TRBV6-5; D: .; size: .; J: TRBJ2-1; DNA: TGCGCCAGCAGTTACTCGAGAGGGGTTGAGCAGTTCTTC; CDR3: CASSYSRGVEQFF
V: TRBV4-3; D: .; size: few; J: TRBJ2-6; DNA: TGCGCCAGCAGCCAAAGGCAGGGCTTATCTGGGGCCAACGTCCTGACTTTC; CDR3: CASSQRQGLSGANVLTF
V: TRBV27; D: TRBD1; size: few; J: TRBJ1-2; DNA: TGTGCCAGCAGTTTATCCGGGACAGGGGGCGCAGGCTACACCTTC; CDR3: CASSLSGTGGAGYTF
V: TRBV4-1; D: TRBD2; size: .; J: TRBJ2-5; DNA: TGCGCCAGCGGCCAAGAGGGGACTAGCGCTACCTACCAAGAGACCCAGTACTTC; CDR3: CASGQEGTSATYQETQYF
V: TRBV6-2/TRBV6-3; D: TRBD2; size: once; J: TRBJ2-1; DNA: TGTGCCAGCAGTTACACCACTAGCGGGAGGGCTAGCCCCTACAATGAGCAGTTCTTC; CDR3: CASSYTTSGRASPYNEQFF
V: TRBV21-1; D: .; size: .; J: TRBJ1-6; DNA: TGTGCCAGCAGCGCGGGACAAAACTATAATTCACCCCTCCACTTT; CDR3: CASSAGQNYNSPLHF
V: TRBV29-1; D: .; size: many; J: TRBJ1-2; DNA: TGCAGCGTCCCCCCGGCAGGGGAGAAGGGCTACACCTTC; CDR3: CSVPPAGEKGYTF
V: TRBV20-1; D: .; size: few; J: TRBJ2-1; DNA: TGCAGTGCCCTACTCCCAGGGGGGCTCAATGAGCAGTTCTTC; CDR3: CSALLPGGLNEQFF
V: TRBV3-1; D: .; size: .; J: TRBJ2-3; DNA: TGTGCCAGCAGCCTACAGGGGCGGGGAAGTTCAGATACGCAGTATTTT; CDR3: CASSLQGRGSSDTQYF
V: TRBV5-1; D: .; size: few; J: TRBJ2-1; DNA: TGCGCCAGCAGCTTGGCTCTCCACGACGAGCAGTTCTTC; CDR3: CASSLALHDEQFF
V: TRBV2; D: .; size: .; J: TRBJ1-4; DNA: TGTACCAGCAGCGCACAGCAGAACCTTAATGAAAAACTGTTTTTT; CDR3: CTSSAQQNLNEKLFF
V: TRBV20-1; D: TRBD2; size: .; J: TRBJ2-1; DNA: TGCAGTGCTCCCGGGGCTAGCGGGAGCTCCTACAATGAGCAGTTCTTC; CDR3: CSAPGASGSSYNEQFF
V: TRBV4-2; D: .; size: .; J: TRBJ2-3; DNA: TGTGCCAGCAGCCAAGCAAGACGGACAGATACGCAGTATTTT; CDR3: CASSQARRTDTQYF
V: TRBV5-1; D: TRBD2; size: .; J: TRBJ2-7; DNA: TGCGCCAGCAGCTTAGGTAGCGGGGGCTCCTACAATGAGCAGTACTTC; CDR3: CASSLGSGGSYNEQYF